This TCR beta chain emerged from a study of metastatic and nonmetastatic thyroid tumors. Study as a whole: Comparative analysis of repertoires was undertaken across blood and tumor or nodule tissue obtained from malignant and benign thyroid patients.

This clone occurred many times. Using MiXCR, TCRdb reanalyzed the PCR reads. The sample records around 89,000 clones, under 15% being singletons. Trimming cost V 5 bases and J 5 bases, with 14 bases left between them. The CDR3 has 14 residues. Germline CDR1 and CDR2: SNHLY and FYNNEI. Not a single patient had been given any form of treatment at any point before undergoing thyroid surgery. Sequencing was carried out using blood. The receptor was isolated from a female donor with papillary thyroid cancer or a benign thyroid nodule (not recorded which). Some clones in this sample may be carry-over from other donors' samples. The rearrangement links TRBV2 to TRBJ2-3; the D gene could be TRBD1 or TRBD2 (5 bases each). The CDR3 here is CASSLGRGVDTQYF. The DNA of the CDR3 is TGTGCCAGCAGTCTTGGGAGAGGGGTAGATACGCAGTATTTT.